Each of the 7 T cell receptor beta chains below was sequenced from the same sample in a study of cytomegalovirus exposure and HLA in healthy donors. PCR employed 60 Vbeta and 13 Jbeta primers. The table came from immunoSEQ multiplex PCR; TCRdb's copy has only in-frame clones and leaves some out. The sample includes some 180,000 clones. The sample was PBMCs. The receptors here all came from a man aged 25 to 40 in good health and CMV-seronegative.

This rearrangement joins TRBV18 to TRBJ1-5; D is possibly TRBD1 (6 bases). This CDR3 has 17 residues. Trimming removed 6 bases from V and 2 bases from J, with 20 bases in between. In germline, CDR1 is KGHSH, CDR2 LQKENI. The CDR3 spells CASSLNFGGAGNQPQHF. The CDR3 nucleotides are TGTGCCAGCTCCCTGAATTTCGGGGGGGCTGGCAATCAGCCCCAGCATTTT.

The J gene is TRBJ1-1, the V gene TRBV19, with D tentatively TRBD1 (5 bases). This CDR3 comprises 13 residues. The germline V and J ends were trimmed by 7 bases and 0 bases, with 9 bases remaining between them. CDR1 is LNHDA and CDR2 is SQIVND in the germline V gene (reference sequence). CDR3 in DNA: TGTGCCAGTACCGGGGGGATGAACACTGAAGCTTTCTTT. It yields the protein CASTGGMNTEAFF. Full variable domain (missing parts from reference TRBV19 and TRBJ1-1): DGGITQSPKYLFRKEGQNVTLSCEQNLNHDAMYWYRQDPGQGLRLIYYSQIVNDFQKGDIAEGYSVSREKKESFPLTVTSAQKNPTAFYLCASTGGMNTEAFFGQGTRLTVV.

The chain recombines TRBV4-2 with TRBJ2-7, with 16 nucleotides matching TRBD2. The V segment lost 2 bases and the J segment 2 bases; nucleotides outside the gene matches: 9. CDR3 length equals 19 residues. The germline gives CDR1 LGHNA, CDR2 YNFKEQ. CDR3 sequence reads: CASSQNPGTSGRGPYEQYF. In DNA form, the CDR3 reads TGTGCCAGCAGCCAAAACCCCGGGACTAGCGGGAGGGGGCCCTACGAGCAGTACTTC.

The V and J genes are TRBV11-2 and TRBJ2-7, with D possibly being TRBD1 (6 bases). V lost 1 base, J lost 2 bases, and 15 bases lay in between. The germline V gene has CDR1 SGHAT and CDR2 FQNNGV. CDR3 length equals 16 residues. CDR3 residues: CASSLGHLGQTYEQYF. The CDR3 nucleotides read TGTGCCAGCAGCTTAGGCCATCTCGGACAGACCTACGAGCAGTACTTC. The full variable domain, in which reference TRBV11-2 and TRBJ2-7 provide the parts outside the CDR3, is EAGVAQSPRYKIIEKRQSVAFWCNPISGHATLYWYQQILGQGPKLLIQFQNNGVVDDSQLPKDRFSAERLKGVDSTLKIQPAKLEDSAVYLCASSLGHLGQTYEQYFGPGTRLTVT.

This chain links TRBV5-8 with TRBJ1-1; D remains unclear. Germline-derived CDR1 and CDR2 are SGHTS and YDEGEE. Deletions cut 2 bases from V and 1 base from J, with 6 bases between. The CDR3 runs 13 residues. The CDR3 reads CASSLAPNTEAFF. As DNA, the CDR3 is TGTGCCAGCAGCTTAGCACCGAACACTGAAGCTTTCTTT. Full variable domain (remainder filled in from reference TRBV5-8 and TRBJ1-1): EAGVTQSPTHLIKTRGQQATLRCSPISGHTSVYWYQQALGLGLQFLLWYDEGEERNRGNFPPRFSGRQFPNYSSELNVNALELEDSALYLCASSLAPNTEAFFGQGTRLTVV.

This sequence joins TRBV9 and TRBJ2-1, with 7 bases lining up with TRBD2. This CDR3 has 15 residues. The germline V gene encodes CDR1 SGDLS and CDR2 YYNGEE. The trim removed 2 bases at V and 0 bases at J, leaving 2 bases unmatched. The CDR3: CASSVSGDSYNEQFF. In DNA form, the CDR3 reads TGTGCCAGCAGCGTGAGCGGGGACTCCTACAATGAGCAGTTCTTC.

CDR3: CASSVDSSGIPGELFF. CDR3 nucleotide sequence: TGTGCCAGCAGCGTAGATAGTAGCGGGATCCCCGGGGAGCTGTTTTTT. The chain joins TRBV9 to TRBJ2-2; 8 nucleotides align to TRBD2. With 0 bases clipped from V and 6 bases from J, the junction kept 7 bases outside the gene matches. Germline CDR1 SGDLS, CDR2 YYNGEE. The CDR3 loop spans 16 amino acids.